The sequence of this TCR beta chain was determined in a study of PD-L1 blockade in urothelial cancer. V was shortened by 3 bases and J by 0 bases, with 8 bases between the two germline ends. This CDR3 has 14 residues. Germline V lookup: CDR1 MDHEN, CDR2 SYDVKM. This table comes from immunoSEQ multiplex PCR, and its TCRdb copy is limited to in-frame clones, with some not included. The sample contains roughly 40,000 clones, roughly 84% of which appear only once. Time point noted: pretreatment peripheral blood. The starting material was PBMCs, obtained around atezolizumab (anti-PD-L1) treatment. This clonotype was obtained from a donor at least 40 years old with urothelial cancer. The V gene is TRBV28, the J gene TRBJ1-2; D is unresolved. CDR3 coding DNA: TGTGCCAGCAGTTTTTCGGCGGCTAACTATGGCTACACCTTC. Translation gives CASSFSAANYGYTF.